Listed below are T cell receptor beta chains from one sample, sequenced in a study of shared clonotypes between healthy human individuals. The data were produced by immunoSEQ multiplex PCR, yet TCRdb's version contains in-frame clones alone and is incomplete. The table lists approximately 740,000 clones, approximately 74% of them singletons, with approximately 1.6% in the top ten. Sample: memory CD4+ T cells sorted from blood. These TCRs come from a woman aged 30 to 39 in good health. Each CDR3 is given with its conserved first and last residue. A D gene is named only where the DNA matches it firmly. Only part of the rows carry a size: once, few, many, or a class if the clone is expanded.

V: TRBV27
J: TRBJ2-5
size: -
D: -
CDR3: CASTRGPQETQYF
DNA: TGTGCCAGCACCCGGGGGCCCCAAGAGACCCAGTACTTC

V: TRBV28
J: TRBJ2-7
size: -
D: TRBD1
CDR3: CASSPPGQGSYEQYF
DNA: TGTGCCAGCAGTCCCCCGGGACAGGGTTCCTACGAGCAGTACTTC

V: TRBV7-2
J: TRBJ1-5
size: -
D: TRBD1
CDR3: CASSFTGGRNQPQHF
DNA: TGTGCCAGCAGCTTTACAGGGGGACGAAATCAGCCCCAGCATTTT

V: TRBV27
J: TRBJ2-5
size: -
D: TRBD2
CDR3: CASSPAGGPRETQYF
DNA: TGTGCCAGCAGTCCCGCGGGAGGGCCGAGGGAGACCCAGTACTTC

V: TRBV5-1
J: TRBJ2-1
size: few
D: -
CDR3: CASSPLFRGGYDEQFF
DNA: TGCGCCAGCAGCCCCCTTTTCCGGGGCGGATACGATGAGCAGTTCTTC

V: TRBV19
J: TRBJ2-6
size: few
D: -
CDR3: CASSMGPGANVLTF
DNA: TGTGCCAGTAGTATGGGGCCCGGGGCCAACGTCCTGACTTTC

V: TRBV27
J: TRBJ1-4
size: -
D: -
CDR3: CASSLSTGPVTNEKLFF
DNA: TGTGCCAGCAGTTTATCGACGGGCCCAGTAACTAATGAAAAACTGTTTTTT

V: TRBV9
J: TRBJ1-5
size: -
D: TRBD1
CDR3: CASSLGQVNQPQHF
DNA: TGTGCCAGCAGCCTAGGACAGGTCAATCAGCCCCAGCATTTT

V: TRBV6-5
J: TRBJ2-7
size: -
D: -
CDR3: CASSTGWADEQYF
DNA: TGTGCCAGCTCAACTGGGTGGGCCGACGAGCAGTACTTC

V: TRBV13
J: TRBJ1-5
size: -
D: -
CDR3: CASSSRQEGNQPQHF
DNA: TGTGCCAGCAGCTCACGACAGGAAGGGAATCAGCCCCAGCATTTT

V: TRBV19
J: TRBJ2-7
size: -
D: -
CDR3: CASSIENSRDEQYF
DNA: TGTGCCAGTAGTATAGAGAACTCCAGGGACGAGCAGTACTTC

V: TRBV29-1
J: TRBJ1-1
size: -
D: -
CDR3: CSVGSAGLNTEAFF
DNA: TGCAGCGTTGGGTCCGCAGGTTTGAACACTGAAGCTTTCTTT

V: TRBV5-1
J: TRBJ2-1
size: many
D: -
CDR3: CASSTSGDRHEQFF
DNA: TGCGCCAGCAGCACCTCGGGAGACCGTCATGAGCAGTTCTTC

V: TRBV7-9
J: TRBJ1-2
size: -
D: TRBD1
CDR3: CASSPLDRVRDGYTF
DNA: TGTGCCAGCAGCCCATTGGACAGGGTCCGAGATGGCTACACCTTC

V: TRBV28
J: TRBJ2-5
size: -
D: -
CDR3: CASRPFGTGGETQYF
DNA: TGTGCCAGCAGGCCGTTTGGGACCGGTGGGGAGACCCAGTACTTC

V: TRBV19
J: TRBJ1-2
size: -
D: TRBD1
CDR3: CASSPGSDRANGGYTF
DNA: TGTGCCAGTAGCCCCGGGTCGGACAGGGCGAATGGTGGCTACACCTTC

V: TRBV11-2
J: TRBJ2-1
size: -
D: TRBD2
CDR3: CASSSPSTSGRFREQFF
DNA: TGTGCCAGCAGCTCTCCCAGTACTAGCGGGAGATTCAGAGAGCAGTTCTTC

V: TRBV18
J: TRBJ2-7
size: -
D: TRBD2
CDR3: CASSLRTSGRTILYEQYF
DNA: TGTGCCAGCTCACTAAGGACTAGCGGGAGAACCATTCTCTACGAGCAGTACTTC

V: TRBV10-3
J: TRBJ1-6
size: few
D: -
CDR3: CAISESQNSPLHF
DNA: TGTGCCATCAGTGAGTCGCAAAATTCACCCCTCCACTTT

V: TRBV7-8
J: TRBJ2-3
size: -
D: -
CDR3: CASSLVPLSTDTQYF
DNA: TGTGCCAGCAGCTTAGTCCCCTTGTCGACAGATACGCAGTATTTT

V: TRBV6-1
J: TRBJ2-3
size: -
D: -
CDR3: CASSEAMPTQYF
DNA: TGTGCCAGCAGTGAAGCTATGCCCACGCAGTATTTT

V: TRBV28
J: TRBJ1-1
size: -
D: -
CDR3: CASSLTGMNTEAFF
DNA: TGTGCCAGCAGTCTCACAGGGATGAACACTGAAGCTTTCTTT

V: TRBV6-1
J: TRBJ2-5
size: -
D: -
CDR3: CAIPTSGVQETQYF
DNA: TGTGCCATCCCGACGTCAGGGGTACAAGAGACCCAGTACTTC

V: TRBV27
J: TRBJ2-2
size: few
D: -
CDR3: CASSLLGSVGELFF
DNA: TGTGCCAGCAGTTTACTCGGGAGTGTCGGGGAGCTGTTTTTT

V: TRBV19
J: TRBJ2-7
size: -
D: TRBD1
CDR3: CASNGGTGAYEQYF
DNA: TGTGCCAGTAACGGAGGGACAGGAGCCTACGAGCAGTACTTC

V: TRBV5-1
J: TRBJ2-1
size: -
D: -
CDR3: CASSLDSGGYNEQFF
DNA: TGCGCCAGCAGCTTGGACAGCGGAGGGTACAATGAGCAGTTCTTC

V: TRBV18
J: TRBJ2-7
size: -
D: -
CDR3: CASSPSPEPYEQYF
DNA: TGTGCCAGCTCACCTTCGCCTGAACCCTACGAGCAGTACTTC

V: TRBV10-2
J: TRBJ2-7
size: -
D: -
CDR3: CASSDGAGRGYEQYF
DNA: TGCGCCAGCAGTGATGGAGCGGGTCGAGGCTACGAGCAGTACTTC

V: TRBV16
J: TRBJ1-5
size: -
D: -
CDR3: CASSQWGGSQPQHF
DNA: TGTGCCAGCAGCCAATGGGGCGGGTCTCAGCCCCAGCATTTT

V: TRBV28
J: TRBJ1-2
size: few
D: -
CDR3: CASTGQPYGYTF
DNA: TGTGCCAGCACCGGACAGCCTTATGGCTACACCTTC

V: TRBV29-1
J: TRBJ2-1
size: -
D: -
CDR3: CSVVRDLVNEQFF
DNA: TGCAGCGTTGTTCGGGATTTGGTTAATGAGCAGTTCTTC

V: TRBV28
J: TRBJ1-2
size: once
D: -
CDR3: CASSFNSGRGYTF
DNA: TGTGCCAGCAGTTTTAATAGTGGACGGGGCTACACCTTC

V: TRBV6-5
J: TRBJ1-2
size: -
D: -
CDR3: CASSRSNRAYGYTF
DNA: TGTGCCAGCAGCCGATCGAATCGGGCCTATGGCTACACCTTC

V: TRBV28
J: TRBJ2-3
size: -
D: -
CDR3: CASNSPSRGSADTQYF
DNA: TGTGCCAGCAACTCCCCCTCCCGGGGGAGTGCAGATACGCAGTATTTT

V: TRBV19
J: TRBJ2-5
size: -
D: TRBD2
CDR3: CASSIGGLAEQETQYF
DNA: TGTGCCAGTAGTATTGGCGGGCTAGCGGAGCAAGAGACCCAGTACTTC

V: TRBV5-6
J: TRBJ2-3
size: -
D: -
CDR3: CASSLLGTDTQYF
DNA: TGTGCCAGCAGCTTACTAGGGACAGATACGCAGTATTTT

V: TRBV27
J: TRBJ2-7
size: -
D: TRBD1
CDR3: CASGRTGSNEQYF
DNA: TGTGCCAGCGGCCGGACAGGGTCCAACGAGCAGTACTTC

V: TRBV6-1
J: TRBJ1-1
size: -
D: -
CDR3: CASILTGNTEAFF
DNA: TGTGCCAGCATCCTAACAGGGAACACTGAAGCTTTCTTT

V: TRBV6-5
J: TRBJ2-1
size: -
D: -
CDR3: CASSYSSFLYNEQFF
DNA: TGTGCCAGCAGTTATTCGTCATTCTTATACAATGAGCAGTTCTTC

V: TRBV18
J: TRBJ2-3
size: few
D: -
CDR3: CASSPPPGDTQYF
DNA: TGTGCCAGCTCACCACCGCCTGGCGATACGCAGTATTTT

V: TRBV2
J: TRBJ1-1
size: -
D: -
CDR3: CASSERGALGTEAFF
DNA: TGTGCCAGCAGTGAACGAGGGGCGCTTGGCACTGAAGCTTTCTTT

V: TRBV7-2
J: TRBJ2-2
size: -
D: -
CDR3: CASSSPRFGAAANTGELFF
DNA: TGTGCCAGCAGCTCACCCAGATTCGGGGCGGCAGCGAACACCGGGGAGCTGTTTTTT

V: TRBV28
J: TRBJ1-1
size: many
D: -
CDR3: CASRLGARQVFF
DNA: TGTGCCAGCAGGCTAGGGGCCAGGCAGGTTTTCTTT

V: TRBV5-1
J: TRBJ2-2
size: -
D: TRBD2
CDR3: CASSLTSGSNTGELFF
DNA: TGCGCCAGCAGCTTGACTAGCGGGAGTAACACCGGGGAGCTGTTTTTT

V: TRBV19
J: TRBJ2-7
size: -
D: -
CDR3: CASTDREGNEQYF
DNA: TGTGCCAGTACCGACAGGGAGGGTAACGAGCAGTACTTC

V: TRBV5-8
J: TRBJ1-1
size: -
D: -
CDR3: CASSFSRGTEAFF
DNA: TGTGCCAGCAGCTTTTCCCGTGGCACTGAAGCTTTCTTT

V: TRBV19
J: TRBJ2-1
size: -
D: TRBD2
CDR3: CASSIDLAGTRMDKFF
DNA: TGTGCCAGTAGTATAGACCTAGCGGGAACACGTATGGATAAGTTCTTC

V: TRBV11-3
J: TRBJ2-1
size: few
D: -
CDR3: CASSPRRGSYNEQFF
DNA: TGTGCCAGCAGCCCCCGGCGGGGCTCCTACAATGAGCAGTTCTTC